These 5 T cell receptor beta chains were all obtained from the same sample, sequenced in a study of spatial heterogeneity in lung cancer. Time point described: blood at routine non-recurrence follow-up after resection. One entry per CDR3 protein, called by TCRdb with MiXCR from the 5' RACE reads. The table shows 95,000 to 120,000 distinct CDR3 sequences, with 11% occurring only once. The sample was PBMCs, taken at follow-up. These receptors were taken from a female donor with early-stage non-small cell lung cancer.

This chain joins TRBV7-6 and TRBJ2-3; 14 bases fit TRBD2. The germline V gene has CDR1 SGHVS and CDR2 FNYEAQ. With V trimmed by 4 bases and J by 6 bases, 6 bases remained unmatched. The CDR3 runs to 16 residues. CDR3 loop: CASSSGLAGGVDTQYF. DNA for the CDR3: TGTGCCAGCAGCTCCGGACTAGCGGGAGGCGTCGATACGCAGTATTTT. The full variable domain, completed using reference TRBV7-6 and TRBJ2-3, is GAGVSQSPRYKVTKRGQDVALRCDPISGHVSLYWYRQALGQGPEFLTYFNYEAQQDKSGLPNDRFSAERPEGSISTLTIQRTEQRDSAMYRCASSSGLAGGVDTQYFGPGTRLTVL.

The chain is built from TRBV9 and TRBJ2-1, with TRBD2 matching 11 bases. J was trimmed by 6 bases and V by 3 bases; bases with no gene match: 11. Germline values: CDR1 SGDLS, CDR2 YYNGEE. The CDR3 extends over 17 amino acids. CDR3 residues: CASSDPLGLAASNEQFF. The DNA for the CDR3 is TGTGCCAGCAGCGACCCTTTGGGACTAGCGGCTTCCAATGAGCAGTTCTTC.

This clonotype was detected a few times. The V and J genes are TRBV12-3 or TRBV12-4 and TRBJ2-1, with TRBD2 as a possible D gene (9 bases). There are 15 residues in the CDR3. Trimming left V 1 base short and J 9 bases short, with 16 bases between. DNA for the CDR3: TGTGCCAGCAGTTTAGGTCCTAGCGGGACAGGTGAGCAGTTCTTC. Amino acids: CASSLGPSGTGEQFF.

This chain links TRBV5-1 with TRBJ2-3; a possible D gene is TRBD1 (5 bases). Per the germline V gene, CDR1 is SGHRS and CDR2 is YFSETQ. The CDR3 is made up of 17 amino acids. The V gene lost 5 bases and the J gene lost 4 bases, with 23 bases spanning the gap. Here the CDR3 DNA reads TGCGCCAGCAGGCTAGACCCGGCAAGTCTAGGGGCAGATACGCAGTATTTT. Residues: CASRLDPASLGADTQYF. The full variable domain, with the rest looked up from reference TRBV5-1 and TRBJ2-3, is KAGVTQTPRYLIKTRGQQVTLSCSPISGHRSVSWYQQTPGQGLQFLFEYFSETQRNKGNFPGRFSGRQFSNSRSEMNVSTLELGDSALYLCASRLDPASLGADTQYFGPGTRLTVL.

The chain recombines TRBV27 with TRBJ1-1; no definite D call. The CDR3 has 14 residues. Trimming cost V 3 bases and J 5 bases, with 13 bases left between them. Looked up from germline, CDR1 is MNHEY and CDR2 is SMNVEV (reference sequence). The CDR3 here is CASSFGSATTEAFF. As DNA, the CDR3 is TGTGCCAGCAGTTTCGGCAGCGCGACAACTGAAGCTTTCTTT.